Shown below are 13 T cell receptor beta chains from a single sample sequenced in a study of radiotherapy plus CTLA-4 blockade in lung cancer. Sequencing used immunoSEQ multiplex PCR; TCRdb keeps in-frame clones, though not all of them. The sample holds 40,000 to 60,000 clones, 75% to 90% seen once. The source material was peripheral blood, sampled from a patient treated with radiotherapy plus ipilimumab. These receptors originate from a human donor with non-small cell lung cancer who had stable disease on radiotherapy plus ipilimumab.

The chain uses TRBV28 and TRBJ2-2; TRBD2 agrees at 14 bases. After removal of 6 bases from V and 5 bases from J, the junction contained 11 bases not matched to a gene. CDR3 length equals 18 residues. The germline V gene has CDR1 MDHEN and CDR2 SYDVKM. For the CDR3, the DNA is TGTGCCAGCAGCTCTAAGGGACTAGCGGGAGTAATGACCGGGGAGCTGTTTTTT. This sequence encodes CASSSKGLAGVMTGELFF.

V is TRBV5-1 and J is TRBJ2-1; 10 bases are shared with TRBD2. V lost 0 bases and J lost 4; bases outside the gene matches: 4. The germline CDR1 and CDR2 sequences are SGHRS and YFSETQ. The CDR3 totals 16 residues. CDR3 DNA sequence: TGCGCCAGCAGCTTGGTTGGACTAGCGGAATACAATGAGCAGTTCTTC. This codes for CASSLVGLAEYNEQFF.

CDR3 coding DNA: TGTGCCAGCAGCTTAGTATCACCCGGGTCCTTCACCGGGGAGCTGTTTTTT. Its translation: CASSLVSPGSFTGELFF. The chain has TRBV7-2 and TRBJ2-2, with D hard to call. The CDR3 is made up of 17 amino acids. Germline lookup yields CDR1 SGHTA and CDR2 FQGNSA. With 1 base removed from V and 4 bases from J, the gap between germline ends came to 16 bases.

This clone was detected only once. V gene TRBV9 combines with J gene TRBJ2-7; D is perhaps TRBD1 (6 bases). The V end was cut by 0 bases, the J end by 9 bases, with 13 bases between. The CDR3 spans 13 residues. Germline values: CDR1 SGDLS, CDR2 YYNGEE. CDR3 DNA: TGTGCCAGCAGCGTAGCTACGGAAGGGGGGCAGTACTTC. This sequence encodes CASSVATEGGQYF.

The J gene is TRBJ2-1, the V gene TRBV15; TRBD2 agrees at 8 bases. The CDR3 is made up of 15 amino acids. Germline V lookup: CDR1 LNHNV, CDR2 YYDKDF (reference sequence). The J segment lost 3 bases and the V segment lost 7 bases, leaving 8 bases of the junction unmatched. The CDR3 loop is CATTSRSGGYNEQFF. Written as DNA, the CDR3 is TGTGCCACCACCTCTCGAAGCGGGGGCTACAATGAGCAGTTCTTC.

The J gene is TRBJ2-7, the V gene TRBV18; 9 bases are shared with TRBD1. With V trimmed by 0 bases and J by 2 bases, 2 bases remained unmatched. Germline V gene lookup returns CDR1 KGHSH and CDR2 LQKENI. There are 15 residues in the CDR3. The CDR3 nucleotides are TGTGCCAGCTCACCACCGGACAGGGGAACCTACGAGCAGTACTTC. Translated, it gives CASSPPDRGTYEQYF.

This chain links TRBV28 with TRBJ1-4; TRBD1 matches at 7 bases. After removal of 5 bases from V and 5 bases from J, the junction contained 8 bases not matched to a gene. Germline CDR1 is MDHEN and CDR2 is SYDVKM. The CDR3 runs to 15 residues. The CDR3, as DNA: TGTGCCAGCAGTCCCCCGGGACAGCCGAATGAAAAACTGTTTTTT. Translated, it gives CASSPPGQPNEKLFF.

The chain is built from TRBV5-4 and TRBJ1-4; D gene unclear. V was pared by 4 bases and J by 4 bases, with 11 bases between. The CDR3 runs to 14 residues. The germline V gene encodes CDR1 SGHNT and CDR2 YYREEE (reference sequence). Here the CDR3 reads CASSPRSDNEKLFF. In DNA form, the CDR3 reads TGTGCCAGCAGCCCGCGGTCCGATAATGAAAAACTGTTTTTT.

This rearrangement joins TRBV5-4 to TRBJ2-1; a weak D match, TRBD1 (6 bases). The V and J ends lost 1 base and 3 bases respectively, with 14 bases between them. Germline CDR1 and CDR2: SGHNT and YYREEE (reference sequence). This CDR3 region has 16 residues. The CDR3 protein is CASSLMGTGSYNEQFF. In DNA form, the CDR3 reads TGTGCCAGCAGCTTGATGGGTACAGGGAGCTACAATGAGCAGTTCTTC.

CDR3 loop: CASSDQRNEQFF. The CDR3 DNA reads as TGTGCCAGCAGTGATCAGCGTAATGAGCAGTTCTTC. The chain joins TRBV27 to TRBJ2-1; D call uncertain. V dropped 5 bases and J dropped 7 bases, with 9 bases sitting between them. The germline gives CDR1 MNHEY, CDR2 SMNVEV (reference sequence). CDR3 length: 12 amino acids.

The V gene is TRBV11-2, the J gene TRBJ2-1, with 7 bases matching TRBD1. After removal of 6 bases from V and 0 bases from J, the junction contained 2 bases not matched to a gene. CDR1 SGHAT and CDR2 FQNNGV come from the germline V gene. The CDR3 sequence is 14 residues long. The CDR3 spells CASSDRVSYNEQFF. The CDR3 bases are TGTGCCAGCAGTGACAGGGTCTCCTACAATGAGCAGTTCTTC.

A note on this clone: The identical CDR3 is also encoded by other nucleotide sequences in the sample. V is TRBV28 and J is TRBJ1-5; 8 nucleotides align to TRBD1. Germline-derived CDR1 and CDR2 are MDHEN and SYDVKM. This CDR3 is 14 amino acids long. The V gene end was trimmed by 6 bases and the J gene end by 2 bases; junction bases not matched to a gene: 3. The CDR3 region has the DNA TGTGCCAGCAGCTTGACAGGGGGCAATCAGCCCCAGCATTTT. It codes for CASSLTGGNQPQHF. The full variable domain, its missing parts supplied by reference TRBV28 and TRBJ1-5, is DVKVTQSSRYLVKRTGEKVFLECVQDMDHENMFWYRQDPGLGLRLIYFSYDVKMKEKGDIPEGYSVSREKKERFSLILESASTNQTSMYLCASSLTGGNQPQHFGDGTRLSIL.

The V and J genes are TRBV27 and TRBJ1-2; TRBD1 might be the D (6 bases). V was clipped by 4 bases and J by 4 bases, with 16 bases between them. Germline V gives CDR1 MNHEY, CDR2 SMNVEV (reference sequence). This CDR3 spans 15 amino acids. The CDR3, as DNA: TGTGCCAGCAGTTCAACAGGGCTATACTTCTATGGCTACACCTTC. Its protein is CASSSTGLYFYGYTF.